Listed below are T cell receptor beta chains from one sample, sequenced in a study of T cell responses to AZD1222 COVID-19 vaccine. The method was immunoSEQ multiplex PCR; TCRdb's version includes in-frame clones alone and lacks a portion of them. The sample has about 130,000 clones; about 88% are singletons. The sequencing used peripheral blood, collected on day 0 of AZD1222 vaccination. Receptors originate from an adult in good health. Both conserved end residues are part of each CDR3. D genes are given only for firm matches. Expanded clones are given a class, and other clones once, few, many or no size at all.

cdr3_nt: TGTGCCAGCAGCTTGTATCAGGACAGGGGGAACGAGCAGTACTTC
cdr3_aa: CASSLYQDRGNEQYF
d_call: TRBD1
j_call: TRBJ2-7
clone_size: -
v_call: TRBV5-8

cdr3_nt: TGCGCCAGCAGCGGGGCGGGGGATAGCACAGATACGCAGTATTTT
cdr3_aa: CASSGAGDSTDTQYF
d_call: TRBD2
j_call: TRBJ2-3
clone_size: -
v_call: TRBV5-1

cdr3_nt: TGCAGTGCAGACTATGGCTACACCTTC
cdr3_aa: CSADYGYTF
d_call: -
j_call: TRBJ1-2
clone_size: -
v_call: TRBV20-1

cdr3_nt: TGTGCCAGCAGTTTTCTCCCCACAAAATACGAGCAGTACTTC
cdr3_aa: CASSFLPTKYEQYF
d_call: -
j_call: TRBJ2-7
clone_size: -
v_call: TRBV27

cdr3_nt: TGTGCTAGTGGGGAAGGACAGAGGATGAACACTGAAGCTTTCTTT
cdr3_aa: CASGEGQRMNTEAFF
d_call: -
j_call: TRBJ1-1
clone_size: -
v_call: TRBV12-5

cdr3_nt: TGCAGCGTTGAAGGGCTGGCAACTAACTATGGCTACACCTTC
cdr3_aa: CSVEGLATNYGYTF
d_call: -
j_call: TRBJ1-2
clone_size: -
v_call: TRBV29-1

cdr3_nt: TGTGCCAGCAGCCTAAGCGGGGGGCTGTACAATGAGCAGTTCTTC
cdr3_aa: CASSLSGGLYNEQFF
d_call: TRBD2
j_call: TRBJ2-1
clone_size: once
v_call: TRBV28

cdr3_nt: TGTGCCAGCTCGGGGGGCGCCGCCCAAGAGACCCAGTACTTC
cdr3_aa: CASSGGAAQETQYF
d_call: -
j_call: TRBJ2-5
clone_size: -
v_call: TRBV6-5

cdr3_nt: TGTGCCAGCAGCATCCGGGACAGGATAAATGGCTACACCTTC
cdr3_aa: CASSIRDRINGYTF
d_call: TRBD1
j_call: TRBJ1-2
clone_size: -
v_call: TRBV7-9

cdr3_nt: TGCGCCAGCAGTGCGGGAGGGGACGGGGTCAAAAACATTCAGTACTTC
cdr3_aa: CASSAGGDGVKNIQYF
d_call: TRBD2
j_call: TRBJ2-4
clone_size: -
v_call: TRBV10-1

cdr3_nt: TGTGCCAGCAGCCAAGTGGCGGGGGGCGGGGAGACCCAGTACTTC
cdr3_aa: CASSQVAGGGETQYF
d_call: TRBD2
j_call: TRBJ2-5
clone_size: -
v_call: TRBV3-1/TRBV3-2

cdr3_nt: TGTGCCAGCAGGGGGGACAGCAACAATCAGCCCCAGCATTTT
cdr3_aa: CASRGDSNNQPQHF
d_call: TRBD1
j_call: TRBJ1-5
clone_size: -
v_call: TRBV2

cdr3_nt: TGTGCCAGTAGTACCCGACAGGTGTCTAACTATGGCTACACCTTC
cdr3_aa: CASSTRQVSNYGYTF
d_call: -
j_call: TRBJ1-2
clone_size: -
v_call: TRBV19

cdr3_nt: TGCGCCAGCAGTGGCTCGACAGGGGGCGGGCAGCCCCAGCATTTT
cdr3_aa: CASSGSTGGGQPQHF
d_call: TRBD1
j_call: TRBJ1-5
clone_size: -
v_call: TRBV10-2

cdr3_nt: TGTGCTAGTGGTCGCCTGGGAAGTGACTATGGCTACACCTTC
cdr3_aa: CASGRLGSDYGYTF
d_call: -
j_call: TRBJ1-2
clone_size: -
v_call: TRBV12-5

cdr3_nt: TGTGCCAGCACCGAACACCTTAGCAATCAGCCCCAGCATTTT
cdr3_aa: CASTEHLSNQPQHF
d_call: -
j_call: TRBJ1-5
clone_size: -
v_call: TRBV28

cdr3_nt: TGCGCCAGCAACGGGGGAGACAACAATGAGCAGTTCTTC
cdr3_aa: CASNGGDNNEQFF
d_call: -
j_call: TRBJ2-1
clone_size: -
v_call: TRBV5-1

cdr3_nt: TGTGCCAGCAGTGAGTGGGAGCCAGAAAGCAATCAGCCCCAGCATTTT
cdr3_aa: CASSEWEPESNQPQHF
d_call: -
j_call: TRBJ1-5
clone_size: -
v_call: TRBV2

cdr3_nt: TGTGCCAGCAGCTTAGAAAGCAATCAGCCCCAGCATTTT
cdr3_aa: CASSLESNQPQHF
d_call: -
j_call: TRBJ1-5
clone_size: -
v_call: TRBV7-2

cdr3_nt: TGCGCCAGCAGTGCAGGCCCCACCGGGGAGCTGTTTTTT
cdr3_aa: CASSAGPTGELFF
d_call: -
j_call: TRBJ2-2
clone_size: -
v_call: TRBV10-1

cdr3_nt: TGCGCCAGCAGCTTGTTCTTCGGGAGTATAGATACGCAGTATTTT
cdr3_aa: CASSLFFGSIDTQYF
d_call: -
j_call: TRBJ2-3
clone_size: -
v_call: TRBV5-1

cdr3_nt: TGTGCCAGCAGTTTATTGGCTTATAGCAATCAGCCCCAGCATTTT
cdr3_aa: CASSLLAYSNQPQHF
d_call: -
j_call: TRBJ1-5
clone_size: once
v_call: TRBV28

cdr3_nt: TGTGCCAGCTCCGAACAGAATAGCAATCAGCCCCAGCATTTT
cdr3_aa: CASSEQNSNQPQHF
d_call: -
j_call: TRBJ1-5
clone_size: -
v_call: TRBV7-8

cdr3_nt: TGTGCCAGCAGCCCCGCCGGGACAGGCAATCAGCCCCAGCATTTT
cdr3_aa: CASSPAGTGNQPQHF
d_call: TRBD1
j_call: TRBJ1-5
clone_size: few
v_call: TRBV3-1/TRBV3-2

cdr3_nt: TGTGCCAGCAGCTTTTTATCCGCCGAGCAGTACTTC
cdr3_aa: CASSFLSAEQYF
d_call: -
j_call: TRBJ2-7
clone_size: -
v_call: TRBV7-6

cdr3_nt: TGCGCCAGCAGCCAAGGGGAAGGGGGAAAACTGTTTTTT
cdr3_aa: CASSQGEGGKLFF
d_call: -
j_call: TRBJ1-4
clone_size: -
v_call: TRBV4-3

cdr3_nt: TGTGCCAGCAGCCTAGAGGGGCTATGGGGGGCCGGGAACACTGAAGCTTTCTTT
cdr3_aa: CASSLEGLWGAGNTEAFF
d_call: -
j_call: TRBJ1-1
clone_size: -
v_call: TRBV11-3

cdr3_nt: TGTGCCAGGCGTACAGGGGAAGAGACCCAGTACTTC
cdr3_aa: CARRTGEETQYF
d_call: TRBD1
j_call: TRBJ2-5
clone_size: once
v_call: TRBV14

cdr3_nt: TGTGCCAGCAGTTCCCTGAAGGGGCGGGGGTCCTCCTACAATGAGCAGTTCTTC
cdr3_aa: CASSSLKGRGSSYNEQFF
d_call: TRBD2
j_call: TRBJ2-1
clone_size: -
v_call: TRBV6-2/TRBV6-3

cdr3_nt: TGTGCCAGCAGTGAATCGGGCAGGGGGCTTGGAAACACCATATATTTT
cdr3_aa: CASSESGRGLGNTIYF
d_call: TRBD1
j_call: TRBJ1-3
clone_size: -
v_call: TRBV25-1

cdr3_nt: TGTGCCAGCAGTTGGGTAGCTAGGCGGTGGGAGCAGTTCTTC
cdr3_aa: CASSWVARRWEQFF
d_call: -
j_call: TRBJ2-1
clone_size: -
v_call: TRBV28

cdr3_nt: TGTGCCGCCTCGCAACAGGGAGGCACTGAAGCTTTCTTT
cdr3_aa: CAASQQGGTEAFF
d_call: -
j_call: TRBJ1-1
clone_size: -
v_call: TRBV19

cdr3_nt: TGTGCCAGCAGTTTATCTGGACAGGGAGCCACCGGGGAGCTGTTTTTT
cdr3_aa: CASSLSGQGATGELFF
d_call: TRBD1
j_call: TRBJ2-2
clone_size: -
v_call: TRBV27

cdr3_nt: TGTGCCAGCAGCGCCGGGACAGGGTGGTCACCCCTCCACTTT
cdr3_aa: CASSAGTGWSPLHF
d_call: TRBD1
j_call: TRBJ1-6
clone_size: -
v_call: TRBV9

cdr3_nt: TGTGCCAGCAGCCAAGTTAGGGACAGATCCTATGGCTACACCTTC
cdr3_aa: CASSQVRDRSYGYTF
d_call: TRBD1
j_call: TRBJ1-2
clone_size: few
v_call: TRBV3-1/TRBV3-2

cdr3_nt: TGTGCCAGCGGAATCGGAGGTACCCTCTCCTACGAGCAGTACTTC
cdr3_aa: CASGIGGTLSYEQYF
d_call: -
j_call: TRBJ2-7
clone_size: few
v_call: TRBV6-5

cdr3_nt: TGTGCCAGCAGCTTAGGTGGGTTCTTGTCGGAGACCCAGTACTTC
cdr3_aa: CASSLGGFLSETQYF
d_call: -
j_call: TRBJ2-5
clone_size: -
v_call: TRBV11-1

cdr3_nt: TGTGCCACCTACGGCGGCGGTTCAAAAGAGACCCAGTACTTC
cdr3_aa: CATYGGGSKETQYF
d_call: -
j_call: TRBJ2-5
clone_size: -
v_call: TRBV27

cdr3_nt: TGCGCCAGCAGCCAGCAGCGCGGGCCCTACGAGCAGTACTTC
cdr3_aa: CASSQQRGPYEQYF
d_call: -
j_call: TRBJ2-7
clone_size: -
v_call: TRBV4-3

cdr3_nt: TGTGCCAGCAGTGAAGTAGGGGGCAGCGGGAACACTGAAGCTTTCTTT
cdr3_aa: CASSEVGGSGNTEAFF
d_call: TRBD1
j_call: TRBJ1-1
clone_size: -
v_call: TRBV2

cdr3_nt: TGTGCCAGCAGTCCGTCCAGGGGCAAGAGTGGCTACACCTTC
cdr3_aa: CASSPSRGKSGYTF
d_call: -
j_call: TRBJ1-2
clone_size: -
v_call: TRBV27

cdr3_nt: TGCGCCAGCAGCCCTAACAGTAACCTCCTCTACGAGCAGTACTTC
cdr3_aa: CASSPNSNLLYEQYF
d_call: -
j_call: TRBJ2-7
clone_size: medium-sized
v_call: TRBV4-1

cdr3_nt: TGTGCCAGTAGTATCGGGGCCTATACGCAGTATTTT
cdr3_aa: CASSIGAYTQYF
d_call: -
j_call: TRBJ2-3
clone_size: -
v_call: TRBV19

cdr3_nt: TGCGCCAGCAGCTCGTCCGGGACCCCGAACACTGAAGCTTTCTTT
cdr3_aa: CASSSSGTPNTEAFF
d_call: -
j_call: TRBJ1-1
clone_size: -
v_call: TRBV5-1

cdr3_nt: TGTGCCAGCAGCTCACGGTCAGGCTACACCTTC
cdr3_aa: CASSSRSGYTF
d_call: -
j_call: TRBJ1-2
clone_size: -
v_call: TRBV5-4

cdr3_nt: TGTGCCAGCAGTTTTAGCTGGGGCTACACCTTC
cdr3_aa: CASSFSWGYTF
d_call: -
j_call: TRBJ1-2
clone_size: -
v_call: TRBV28

cdr3_nt: TGTGCCAGCAGTGACAGGGCGAGATCGGCAAACATTCAGTACTTC
cdr3_aa: CASSDRARSANIQYF
d_call: TRBD1
j_call: TRBJ2-4
clone_size: -
v_call: TRBV28

cdr3_nt: TGCGCCAGCAGCGGGACTAGCCCTGCGGAGCAGTTCTTC
cdr3_aa: CASSGTSPAEQFF
d_call: TRBD2
j_call: TRBJ2-1
clone_size: -
v_call: TRBV5-1

cdr3_nt: TGTGCCAGCAGCTTGGCGTGGGACAGGGGCAACTACGAGCAGTACTTC
cdr3_aa: CASSLAWDRGNYEQYF
d_call: TRBD1
j_call: TRBJ2-7
clone_size: -
v_call: TRBV5-6

cdr3_nt: TGTGCCAGCAGTTATTTGGGAACTGCGGCCTACGAGCAGTACTTC
cdr3_aa: CASSYLGTAAYEQYF
d_call: -
j_call: TRBJ2-7
clone_size: -
v_call: TRBV6-5

cdr3_nt: TGTGCCAGCAGCCAAGACAGACTAGCGGGAGCCTACGAGCAGTACTTC
cdr3_aa: CASSQDRLAGAYEQYF
d_call: TRBD2
j_call: TRBJ2-7
clone_size: -
v_call: TRBV14

cdr3_nt: TGTGCCAGCAGTGACGCCTACGGCGGCTACACCTTC
cdr3_aa: CASSDAYGGYTF
d_call: -
j_call: TRBJ1-2
clone_size: -
v_call: TRBV6-4

cdr3_nt: TGTGCCAGCAGTTTAGGGTTGTTGTACACCATATATTTT
cdr3_aa: CASSLGLLYTIYF
d_call: -
j_call: TRBJ1-3
clone_size: -
v_call: TRBV12-3/TRBV12-4

cdr3_nt: TGTGCCAGCAGCTTATGGCCGGGACTGGAGGCTGAAGCTTTCTTT
cdr3_aa: CASSLWPGLEAEAFF
d_call: -
j_call: TRBJ1-1
clone_size: -
v_call: TRBV7-3

cdr3_nt: TGTGCTAGTGGTTGGGACAGTTTTAACTATGGCTACACCTTC
cdr3_aa: CASGWDSFNYGYTF
d_call: TRBD1
j_call: TRBJ1-2
clone_size: -
v_call: TRBV12-5

cdr3_nt: TGTGCTAGCAGCCCCAGACCCGCGGGGGGACAGGGGCCCCAAGAGACCCAGTACTTC
cdr3_aa: CASSPRPAGGQGPQETQYF
d_call: TRBD1
j_call: TRBJ2-5
clone_size: -
v_call: TRBV7-7

cdr3_nt: TGTGCCAGCAGCCAGGGACTAGCGGGAACCTACGAGCAGTACTTC
cdr3_aa: CASSQGLAGTYEQYF
d_call: TRBD2
j_call: TRBJ2-7
clone_size: -
v_call: TRBV3-1/TRBV3-2

cdr3_nt: TGTGCCAGCAGCTTAGCACGCCGGGACACTGAAGCTTTCTTT
cdr3_aa: CASSLARRDTEAFF
d_call: -
j_call: TRBJ1-1
clone_size: -
v_call: TRBV7-2